A selection of T cell receptor beta chains follows, all from one sample in a study of cytomegalovirus exposure and HLA in healthy donors. Sequencing was performed with immunoSEQ multiplex PCR; in TCRdb, only in-frame clones are kept and a portion is missing. The sample gives roughly 190,000 clones, 75% to 85% of which show up once; 13% to 15% is in the top ten. Sequencing was done on a sample of PBMCs. These receptors were collected from a woman aged 25-40 years in good health and CMV-seropositive. Each CDR3 is given with its conserved first and last residue. Fields, in order: CDR3 length, J gene, D gene, V gene, CDR3 protein. D genes are given only for firm matches.

14 TRBJ1-1 TRBD1 TRBV7-3 CASSQTGVNTEAFF
14 TRBJ1-5 NA TRBV27 CASSLRQSNQPQHF
15 TRBJ2-1 TRBD2 TRBV5-4 CASSFTAGGYNEQFF
15 TRBJ2-7 TRBD1 TRBV5-6 CASSRTGKLGNEQYF
15 TRBJ2-1 TRBD2 TRBV5-1 CASSRQRGVGDEQFF
16 TRBJ2-1 TRBD2 TRBV4-2 CASSQERTSGSNEQFF
15 TRBJ2-1 TRBD1 TRBV10-2 CASSERDRVYNEQFF
13 TRBJ1-5 NA TRBV6-6 CASNTGGNQPQHF
14 TRBJ2-1 TRBD1 TRBV10-3 CAISRDRGRDEQFF
17 TRBJ1-1 NA TRBV21-1 CASSKEGKYIENTEAFF
14 TRBJ1-1 NA TRBV6-6 CASSYRREATEAFF
15 TRBJ2-1 TRBD2 TRBV9 CASSVGGLAYNEQFF
15 TRBJ1-4 TRBD1 TRBV19 CASKQPGQGTEKLFF
12 TRBJ2-3 NA TRBV7-9 CSSSLARDTQYF
14 TRBJ2-7 TRBD1 TRBV11-2 CASSSSTGLYEQYF
11 TRBJ2-7 NA TRBV6-1 CASRRDYEQYF
16 TRBJ2-3 NA TRBV7-2 CASSVNQGTGTDTQYF
11 TRBJ1-2 NA TRBV19 CASTNRRGYTF
10 TRBJ2-7 TRBD2 TRBV27 CAKSGEEQYF
15 TRBJ2-3 TRBD2 TRBV6-4 CASSKTSGGTDTQYF
20 TRBJ1-1 TRBD1 TRBV5-1 CASSLSPLGQGASFGTEAFF
16 TRBJ2-5 NA TRBV9 CASSAGQSGSWETQYF
12 TRBJ2-7 NA TRBV2 CASRDLAYEQYF
15 TRBJ2-1 NA TRBV5-1 CASRLVPGAYNEQFF
11 TRBJ2-5 NA TRBV30 CAWSNKETQYF
14 TRBJ2-5 NA TRBV11-2 CASSPGDYQETQYF
12 TRBJ2-7 NA TRBV7-2 CASSPREYEQYF
16 TRBJ2-5 NA TRBV2 CASRTLWGENQETQYF
11 TRBJ2-7 NA TRBV7-2 CASSSMYEQYF
14 TRBJ2-1 TRBD1 TRBV28 CASSRTPQGTEQFF
15 TRBJ2-7 TRBD1 TRBV5-4 CASSLGPITGGEQYF
12 TRBJ1-4 NA TRBV4-1 CASSQAKSELFF
18 TRBJ1-5 TRBD1 TRBV19 CASSIFPPQTGGDQPQHF
10 TRBJ2-1 NA TRBV11-3 CASSPSGKFF
14 TRBJ2-7 TRBD1 TRBV4-1 CASSQVDRVDEQYF
14 TRBJ1-2 TRBD1 TRBV6-5 CASSYSTGYGGYTF
15 TRBJ2-7 NA TRBV27 CASSPRDSFLYEQYF
13 TRBJ1-3 NA TRBV6-5 CASSVPGENTIYF
16 TRBJ2-1 TRBD2 TRBV28 CASSLFTGGGYNEQFF
13 TRBJ1-1 NA TRBV28 CASSLPGQKEAFF
11 TRBJ2-7 NA TRBV2 CASRATYEQYF
15 TRBJ2-2 TRBD2 TRBV29-1 CSVGTSGGATGELFF
13 TRBJ1-1 NA TRBV30 CAWRAGLNTEAFF
18 TRBJ2-3 TRBD1 TRBV7-8 CASSRYGQGAGGTDTQYF
16 TRBJ2-3 TRBD2 TRBV2 CASTPATSGSGDTQYF
15 TRBJ2-1 TRBD2 TRBV5-1 CASTFQAGSYNEQFF
17 TRBJ2-7 NA TRBV7-9 CSSSLIPGQGTTYEQYF
14 TRBJ1-1 NA TRBV2 CASSPTVSNTEAFF
17 TRBJ2-1 TRBD2 TRBV5-4 CASSLRRGAVSYNEQFF
19 TRBJ2-3 TRBD2 TRBV4-1 CASSISSGTSGGRTDTQYF
15 TRBJ2-1 NA TRBV19 CASMASRSIYNEQFF
15 TRBJ2-1 NA TRBV9 CASSPRVAVTNEQFF
13 TRBJ1-3 NA TRBV29-1 CSVARRGGNTIYF